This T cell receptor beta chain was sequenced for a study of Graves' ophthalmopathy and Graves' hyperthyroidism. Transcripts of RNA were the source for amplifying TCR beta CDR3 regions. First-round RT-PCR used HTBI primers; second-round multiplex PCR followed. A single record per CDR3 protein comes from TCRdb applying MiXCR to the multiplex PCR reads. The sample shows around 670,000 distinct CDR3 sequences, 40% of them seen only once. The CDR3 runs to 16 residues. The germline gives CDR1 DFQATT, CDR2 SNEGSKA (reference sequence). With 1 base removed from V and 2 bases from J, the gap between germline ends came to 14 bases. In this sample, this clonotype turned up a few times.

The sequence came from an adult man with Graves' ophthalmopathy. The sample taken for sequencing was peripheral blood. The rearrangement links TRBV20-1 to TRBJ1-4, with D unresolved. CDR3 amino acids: CSARGPVRQTNEKLFF. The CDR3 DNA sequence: TGCAGTGCTAGAGGGCCCGTTCGTCAGACTAATGAAAAACTGTTTTTT.